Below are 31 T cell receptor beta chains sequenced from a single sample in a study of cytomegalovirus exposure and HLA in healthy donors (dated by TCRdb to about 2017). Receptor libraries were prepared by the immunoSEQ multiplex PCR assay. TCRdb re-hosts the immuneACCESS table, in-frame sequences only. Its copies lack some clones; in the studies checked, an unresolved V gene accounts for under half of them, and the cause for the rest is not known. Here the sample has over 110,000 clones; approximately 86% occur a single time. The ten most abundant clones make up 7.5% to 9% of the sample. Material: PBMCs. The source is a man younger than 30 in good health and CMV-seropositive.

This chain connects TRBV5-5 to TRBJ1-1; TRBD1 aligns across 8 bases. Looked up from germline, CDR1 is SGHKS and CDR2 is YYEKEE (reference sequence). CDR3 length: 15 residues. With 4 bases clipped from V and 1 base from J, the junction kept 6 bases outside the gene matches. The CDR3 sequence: CASSRDGTGNTEAFF. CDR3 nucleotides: TGTGCCAGCAGCAGGGACGGGACAGGGAACACTGAAGCTTTCTTT. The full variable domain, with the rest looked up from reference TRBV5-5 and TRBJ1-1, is DAGVTQSPTHLIKTRGQQVTLRCSPISGHKSVSWYQQVLGQGPQFIFQYYEKEERGRGNFPDRFSARQFPNYSSELNVNALLLGDSALYLCASSRDGTGNTEAFFGQGTRLTVV.

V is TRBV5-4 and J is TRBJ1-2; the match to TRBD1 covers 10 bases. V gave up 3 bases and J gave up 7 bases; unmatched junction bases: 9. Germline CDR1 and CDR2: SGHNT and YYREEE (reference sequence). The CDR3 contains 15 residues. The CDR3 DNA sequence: TGTGCCAGCAGCTCGCGGGACAGGGGATGGGGTGGCTACACCTTC. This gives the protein CASSSRDRGWGGYTF.

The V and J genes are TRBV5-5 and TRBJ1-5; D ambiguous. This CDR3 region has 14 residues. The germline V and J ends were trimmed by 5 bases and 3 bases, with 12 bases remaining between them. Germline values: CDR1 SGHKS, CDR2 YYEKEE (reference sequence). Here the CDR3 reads CASSTGESNQPQHF. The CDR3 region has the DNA TGTGCCAGCAGTACCGGGGAATCCAATCAGCCCCAGCATTTT.

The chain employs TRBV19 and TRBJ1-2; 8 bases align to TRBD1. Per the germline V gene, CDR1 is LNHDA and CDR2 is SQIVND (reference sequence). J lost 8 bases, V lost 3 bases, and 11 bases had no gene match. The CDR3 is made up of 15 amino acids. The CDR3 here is CASSIGGTGPNGYTF. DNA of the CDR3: TGTGCCAGTAGTATCGGGGGGACAGGCCCTAACGGCTACACCTTC.

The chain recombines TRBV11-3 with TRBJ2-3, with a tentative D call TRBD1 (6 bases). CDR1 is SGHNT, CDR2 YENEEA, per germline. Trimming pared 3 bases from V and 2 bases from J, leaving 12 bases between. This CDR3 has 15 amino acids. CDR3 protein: CASSFGRDNTDTQYF. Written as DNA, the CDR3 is TGTGCCAGCAGCTTCGGCAGGGACAACACAGATACGCAGTATTTT.

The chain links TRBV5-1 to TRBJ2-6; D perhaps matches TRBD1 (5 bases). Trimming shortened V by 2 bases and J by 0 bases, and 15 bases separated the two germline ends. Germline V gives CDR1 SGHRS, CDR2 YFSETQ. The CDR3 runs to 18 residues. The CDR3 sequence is CASSFQQTASSGANVLTF. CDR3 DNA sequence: TGCGCCAGCAGCTTTCAACAGACAGCCTCCTCTGGGGCCAACGTCCTGACTTTC.

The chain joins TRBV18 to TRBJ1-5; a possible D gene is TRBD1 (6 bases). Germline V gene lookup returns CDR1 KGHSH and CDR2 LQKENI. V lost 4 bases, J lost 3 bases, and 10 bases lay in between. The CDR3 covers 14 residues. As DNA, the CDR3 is TGTGCCAGCTCACTCTGGACAGCCAATCAGCCCCAGCATTTT. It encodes CASSLWTANQPQHF.

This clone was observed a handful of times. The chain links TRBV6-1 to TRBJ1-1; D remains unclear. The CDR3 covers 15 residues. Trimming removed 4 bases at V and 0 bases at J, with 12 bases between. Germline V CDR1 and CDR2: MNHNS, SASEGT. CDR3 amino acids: CASSVTGVMNTEAFF. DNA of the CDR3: TGTGCCAGCAGTGTGACGGGAGTAATGAACACTGAAGCTTTCTTT.

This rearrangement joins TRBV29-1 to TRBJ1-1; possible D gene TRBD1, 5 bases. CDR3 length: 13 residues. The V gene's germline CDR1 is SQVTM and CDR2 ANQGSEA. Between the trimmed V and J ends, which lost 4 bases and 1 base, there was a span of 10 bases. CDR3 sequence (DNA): TGCAGCGTTGTGCAGGGATCGAACACTGAAGCTTTCTTT. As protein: CSVVQGSNTEAFF.

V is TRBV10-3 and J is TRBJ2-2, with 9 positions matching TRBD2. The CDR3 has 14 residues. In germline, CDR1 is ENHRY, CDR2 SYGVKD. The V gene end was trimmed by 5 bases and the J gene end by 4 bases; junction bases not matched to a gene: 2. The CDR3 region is CAISRAGGTGELFF. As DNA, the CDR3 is TGTGCCATCAGTAGAGCGGGAGGCACCGGGGAGCTGTTTTTT.

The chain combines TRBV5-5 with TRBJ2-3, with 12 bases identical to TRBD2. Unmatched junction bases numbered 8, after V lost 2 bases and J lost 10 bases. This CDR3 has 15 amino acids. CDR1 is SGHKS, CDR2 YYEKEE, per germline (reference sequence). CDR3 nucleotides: TGTGCCAGCAGCTTTACTAGCGGGGGGCCTTCGGCGCAGTATTTT. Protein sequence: CASSFTSGGPSAQYF.

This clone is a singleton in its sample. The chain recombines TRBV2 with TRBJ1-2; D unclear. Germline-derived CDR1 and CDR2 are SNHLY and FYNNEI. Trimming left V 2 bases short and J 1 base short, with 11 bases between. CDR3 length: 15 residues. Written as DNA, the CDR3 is TGTGCCAGCAGTGAAACGTCGACAAGTAACTATGGCTACACCTTC. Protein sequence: CASSETSTSNYGYTF. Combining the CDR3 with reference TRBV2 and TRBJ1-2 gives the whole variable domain EPEVTQTPSHQVTQMGQEVILRCVPISNHLYFYWYRQILGQKVEFLVSFYNNEISEKSEIFDDQFSVERPDGSNFTLKIRSTKLEDSAMYFCASSETSTSNYGYTFGSGTRLTVV.

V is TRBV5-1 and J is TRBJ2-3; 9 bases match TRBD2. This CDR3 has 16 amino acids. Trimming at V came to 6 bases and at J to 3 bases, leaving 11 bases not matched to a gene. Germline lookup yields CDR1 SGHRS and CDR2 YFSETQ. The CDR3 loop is CASNRHSGSWTDTQYF. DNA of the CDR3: TGCGCCAGCAACCGACATAGCGGGAGCTGGACAGATACGCAGTATTTT.

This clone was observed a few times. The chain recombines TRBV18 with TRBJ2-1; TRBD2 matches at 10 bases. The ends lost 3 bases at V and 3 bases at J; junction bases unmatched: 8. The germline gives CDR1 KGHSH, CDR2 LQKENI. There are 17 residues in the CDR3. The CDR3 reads CASSPLAGVRVYNEQFF. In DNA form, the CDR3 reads TGTGCCAGCTCACCGCTAGCGGGAGTGAGAGTCTACAATGAGCAGTTCTTC.

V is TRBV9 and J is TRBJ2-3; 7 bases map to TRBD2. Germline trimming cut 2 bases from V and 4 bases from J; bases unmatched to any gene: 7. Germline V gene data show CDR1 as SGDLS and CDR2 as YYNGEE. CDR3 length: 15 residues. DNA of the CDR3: TGTGCCAGCAGCGTGGGGGGGATGCAGGCAGATACGCAGTATTTT. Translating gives CASSVGGMQADTQYF. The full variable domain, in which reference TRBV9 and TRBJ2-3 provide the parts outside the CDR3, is DSGVTQTPKHLITATGQRVTLRCSPRSGDLSVYWYQQSLDQGLQFLIQYYNGEERAKGNILERFSAQQFPDLHSELNLSSLELGDSALYFCASSVGGMQADTQYFGPGTRLTVL.

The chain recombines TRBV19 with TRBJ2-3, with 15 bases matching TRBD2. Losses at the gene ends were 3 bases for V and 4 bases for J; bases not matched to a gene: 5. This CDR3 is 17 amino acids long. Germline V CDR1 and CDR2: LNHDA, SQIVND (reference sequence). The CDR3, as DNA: TGTGCCAGTAGTATTAGGACTAGCGGGGGGGCAGCAGATACGCAGTATTTT. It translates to CASSIRTSGGAADTQYF. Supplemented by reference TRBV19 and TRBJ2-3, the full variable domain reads DGGITQSPKYLFRKEGQNVTLSCEQNLNHDAMYWYRQDPGQGLRLIYYSQIVNDFQKGDIAEGYSVSREKKESFPLTVTSAQKNPTAFYLCASSIRTSGGAADTQYFGPGTRLTVL.

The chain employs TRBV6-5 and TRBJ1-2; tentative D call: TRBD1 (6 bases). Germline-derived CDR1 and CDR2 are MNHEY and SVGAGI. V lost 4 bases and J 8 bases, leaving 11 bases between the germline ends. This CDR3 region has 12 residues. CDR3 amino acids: CASSSGHGGYTF. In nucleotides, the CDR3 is TGTGCCAGCAGTTCGGGACACGGGGGCTACACCTTC.

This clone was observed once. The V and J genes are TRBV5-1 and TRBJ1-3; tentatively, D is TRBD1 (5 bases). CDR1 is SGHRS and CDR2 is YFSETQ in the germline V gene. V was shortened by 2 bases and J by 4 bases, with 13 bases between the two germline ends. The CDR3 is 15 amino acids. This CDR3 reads CASSFGAGLGNTIYF. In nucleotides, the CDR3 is TGCGCCAGCAGCTTTGGGGCAGGGCTAGGAAACACCATATATTTT. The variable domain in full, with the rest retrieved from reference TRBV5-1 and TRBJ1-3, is KAGVTQTPRYLIKTRGQQVTLSCSPISGHRSVSWYQQTPGQGLQFLFEYFSETQRNKGNFPGRFSGRQFSNSRSEMNVSTLELGDSALYLCASSFGAGLGNTIYFGEGSWLTVV.

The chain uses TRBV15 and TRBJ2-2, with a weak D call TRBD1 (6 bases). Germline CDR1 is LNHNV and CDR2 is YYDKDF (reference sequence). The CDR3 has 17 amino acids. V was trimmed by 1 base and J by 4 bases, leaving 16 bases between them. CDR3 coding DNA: TGTGCCACCAGCAGAGCTCGCCAGGGGCCCCTCACCGGGGAGCTGTTTTTT. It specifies CATSRARQGPLTGELFF.

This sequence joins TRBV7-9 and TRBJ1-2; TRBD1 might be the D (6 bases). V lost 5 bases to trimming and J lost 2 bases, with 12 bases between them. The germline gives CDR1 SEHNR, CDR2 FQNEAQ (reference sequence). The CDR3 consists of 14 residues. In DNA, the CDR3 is TGTGCCAGCAGCCAGGGACACAGCAACTATGGCTACACCTTC. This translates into CASSQGHSNYGYTF.

CDR3: CASSISGEAFF. DNA of the CDR3: TGTGCCAGTAGTATATCCGGGGAAGCTTTCTTT. The V gene is TRBV19, the J gene TRBJ1-1; D gene uncertain. V was cut by 2 bases and J by 8 bases, with 6 bases left in between. Germline V CDR1 and CDR2: LNHDA, SQIVND (reference sequence). The CDR3 runs 11 residues.

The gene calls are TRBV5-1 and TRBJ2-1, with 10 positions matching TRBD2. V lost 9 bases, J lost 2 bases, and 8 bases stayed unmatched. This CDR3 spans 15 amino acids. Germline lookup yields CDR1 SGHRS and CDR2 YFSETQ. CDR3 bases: TGCGCCACCACCCCAACTAGCGGGGCCTACAATGAGCAGTTCTTC. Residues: CATTPTSGAYNEQFF.

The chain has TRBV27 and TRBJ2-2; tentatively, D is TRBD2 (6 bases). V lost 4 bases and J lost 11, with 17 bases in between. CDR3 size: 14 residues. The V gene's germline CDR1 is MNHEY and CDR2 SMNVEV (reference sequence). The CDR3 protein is CASSSTGGNGELFF. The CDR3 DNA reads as TGTGCCAGCAGTTCAACAGGAGGGAATGGAGAGCTGTTTTTT.

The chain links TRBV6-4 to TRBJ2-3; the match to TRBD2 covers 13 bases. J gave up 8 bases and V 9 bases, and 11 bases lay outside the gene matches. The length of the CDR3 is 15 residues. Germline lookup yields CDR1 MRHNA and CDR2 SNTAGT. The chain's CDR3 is CASSVGLAGEGTQYF. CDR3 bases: TGTGCCAGTTCGGTAGGACTAGCGGGAGAGGGTACGCAGTATTTT.

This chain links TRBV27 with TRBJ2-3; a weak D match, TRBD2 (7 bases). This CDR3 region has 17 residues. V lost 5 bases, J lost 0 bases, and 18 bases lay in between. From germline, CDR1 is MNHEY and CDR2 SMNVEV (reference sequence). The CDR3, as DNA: TGTGCCAGCAGTCATAGCGGGCGAGGGGGAAGCACAGATACGCAGTATTTT. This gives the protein CASSHSGRGGSTDTQYF.

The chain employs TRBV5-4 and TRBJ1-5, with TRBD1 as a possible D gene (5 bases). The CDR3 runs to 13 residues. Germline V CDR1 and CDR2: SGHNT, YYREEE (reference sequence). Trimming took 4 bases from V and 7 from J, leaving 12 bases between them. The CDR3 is CASSMGGVQPQHF. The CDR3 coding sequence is TGTGCCAGCAGCATGGGGGGAGTCCAGCCCCAGCATTTT. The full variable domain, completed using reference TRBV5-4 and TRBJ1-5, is ETGVTQSPTHLIKTRGQQVTLRCSSQSGHNTVSWYQQALGQGPQFIFQYYREEENGRGNFPPRFSGLQFPNYSSELNVNALELDDSALYLCASSMGGVQPQHFGDGTRLSIL.

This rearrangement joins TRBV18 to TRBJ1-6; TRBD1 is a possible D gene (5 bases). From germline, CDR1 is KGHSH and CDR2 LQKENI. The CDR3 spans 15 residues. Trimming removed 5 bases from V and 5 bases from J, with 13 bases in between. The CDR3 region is CASSTPGSDNSPLHF. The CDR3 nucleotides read TGTGCCAGCTCAACTCCAGGGTCGGATAATTCACCCCTCCACTTT.

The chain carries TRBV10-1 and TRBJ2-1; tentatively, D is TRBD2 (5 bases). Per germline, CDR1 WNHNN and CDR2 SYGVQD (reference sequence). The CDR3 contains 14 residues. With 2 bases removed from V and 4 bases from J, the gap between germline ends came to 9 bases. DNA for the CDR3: TGCGCCAGCAGTGAGGGTGGACTTTACAATGAGCAGTTCTTC. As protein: CASSEGGLYNEQFF.

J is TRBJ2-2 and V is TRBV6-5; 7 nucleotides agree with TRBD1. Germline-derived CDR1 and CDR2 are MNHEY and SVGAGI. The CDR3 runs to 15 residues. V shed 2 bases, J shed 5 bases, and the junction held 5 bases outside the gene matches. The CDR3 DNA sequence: TGTGCCAGCAGTTACGACAGGGATCGAACCGGGGAGCTGTTTTTT. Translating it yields CASSYDRDRTGELFF.

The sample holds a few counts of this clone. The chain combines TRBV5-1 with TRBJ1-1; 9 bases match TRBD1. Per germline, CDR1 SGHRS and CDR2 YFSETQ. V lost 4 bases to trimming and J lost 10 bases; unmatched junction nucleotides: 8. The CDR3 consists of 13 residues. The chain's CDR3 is CASSLPGQGLAFF. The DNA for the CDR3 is TGCGCCAGCAGCCTCCCGGGACAGGGCCTAGCTTTCTTT.

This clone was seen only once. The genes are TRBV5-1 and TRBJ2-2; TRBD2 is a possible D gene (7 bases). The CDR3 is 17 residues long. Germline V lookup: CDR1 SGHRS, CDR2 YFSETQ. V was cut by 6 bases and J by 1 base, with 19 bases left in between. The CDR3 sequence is CASTPGGGTGNTGELFF. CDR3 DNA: TGCGCCAGCACCCCTGGGGGGGGCACAGGGAACACCGGGGAGCTGTTTTTT.